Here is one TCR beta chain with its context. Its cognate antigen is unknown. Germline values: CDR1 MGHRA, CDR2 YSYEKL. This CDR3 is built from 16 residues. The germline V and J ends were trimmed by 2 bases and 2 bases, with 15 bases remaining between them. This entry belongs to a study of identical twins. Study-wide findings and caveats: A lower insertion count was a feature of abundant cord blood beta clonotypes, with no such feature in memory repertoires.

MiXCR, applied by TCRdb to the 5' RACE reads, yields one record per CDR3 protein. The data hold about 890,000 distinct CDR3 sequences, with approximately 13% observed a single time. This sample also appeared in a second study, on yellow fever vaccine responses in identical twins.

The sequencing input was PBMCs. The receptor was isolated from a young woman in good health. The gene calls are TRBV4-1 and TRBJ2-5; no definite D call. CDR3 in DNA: TGCGCCAGCAGCCAACAGCCCGAGCGCGCTCAAGAGACCCAGTACTTC. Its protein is CASSQQPERAQETQYF.